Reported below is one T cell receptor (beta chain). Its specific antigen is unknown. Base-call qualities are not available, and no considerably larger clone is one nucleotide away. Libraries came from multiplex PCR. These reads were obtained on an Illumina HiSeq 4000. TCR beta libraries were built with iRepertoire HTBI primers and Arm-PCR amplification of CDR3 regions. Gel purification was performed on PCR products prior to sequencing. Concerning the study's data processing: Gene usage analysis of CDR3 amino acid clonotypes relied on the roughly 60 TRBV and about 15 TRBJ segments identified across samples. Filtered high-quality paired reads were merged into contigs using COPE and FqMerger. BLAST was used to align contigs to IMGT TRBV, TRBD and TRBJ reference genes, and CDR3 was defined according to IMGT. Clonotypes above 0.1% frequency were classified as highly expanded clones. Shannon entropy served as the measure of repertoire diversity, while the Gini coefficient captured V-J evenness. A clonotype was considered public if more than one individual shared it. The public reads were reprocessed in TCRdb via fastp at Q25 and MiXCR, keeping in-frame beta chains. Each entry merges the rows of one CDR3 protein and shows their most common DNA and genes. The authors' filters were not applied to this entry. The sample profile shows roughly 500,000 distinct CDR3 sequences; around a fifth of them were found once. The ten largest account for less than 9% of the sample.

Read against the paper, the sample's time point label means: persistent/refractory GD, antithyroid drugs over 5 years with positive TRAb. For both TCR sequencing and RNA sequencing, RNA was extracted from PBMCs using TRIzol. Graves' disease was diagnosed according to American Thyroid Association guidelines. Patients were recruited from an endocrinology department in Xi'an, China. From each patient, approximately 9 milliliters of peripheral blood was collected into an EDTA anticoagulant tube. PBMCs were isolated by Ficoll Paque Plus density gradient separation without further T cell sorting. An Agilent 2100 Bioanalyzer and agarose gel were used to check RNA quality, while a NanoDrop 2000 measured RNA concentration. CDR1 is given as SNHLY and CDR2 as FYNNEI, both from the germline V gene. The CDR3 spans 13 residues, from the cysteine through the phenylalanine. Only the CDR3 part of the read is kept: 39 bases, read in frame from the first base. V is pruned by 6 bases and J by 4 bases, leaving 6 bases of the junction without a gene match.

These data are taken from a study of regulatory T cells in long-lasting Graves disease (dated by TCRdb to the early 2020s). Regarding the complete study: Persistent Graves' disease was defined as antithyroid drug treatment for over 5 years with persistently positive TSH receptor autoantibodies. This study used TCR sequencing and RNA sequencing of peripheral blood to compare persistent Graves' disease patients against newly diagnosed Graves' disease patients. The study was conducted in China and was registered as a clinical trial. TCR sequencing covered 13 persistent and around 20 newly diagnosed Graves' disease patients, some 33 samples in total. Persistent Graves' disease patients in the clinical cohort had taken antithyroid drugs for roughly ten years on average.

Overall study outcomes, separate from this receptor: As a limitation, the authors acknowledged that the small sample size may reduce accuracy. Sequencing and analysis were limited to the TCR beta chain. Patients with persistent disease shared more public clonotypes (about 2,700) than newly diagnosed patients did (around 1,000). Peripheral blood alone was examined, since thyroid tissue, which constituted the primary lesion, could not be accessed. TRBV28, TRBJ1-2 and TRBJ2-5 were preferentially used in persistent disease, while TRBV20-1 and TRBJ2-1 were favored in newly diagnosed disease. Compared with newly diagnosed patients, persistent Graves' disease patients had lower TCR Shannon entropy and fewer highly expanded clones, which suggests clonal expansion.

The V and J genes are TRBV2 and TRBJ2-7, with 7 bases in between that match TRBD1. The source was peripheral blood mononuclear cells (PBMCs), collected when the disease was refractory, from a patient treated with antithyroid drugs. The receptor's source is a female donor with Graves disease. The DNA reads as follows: TGTGCCAGCAGCGAGGGACAGATTTACGAGCAGTACTTC. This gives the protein CASSEGQIYEQYF.